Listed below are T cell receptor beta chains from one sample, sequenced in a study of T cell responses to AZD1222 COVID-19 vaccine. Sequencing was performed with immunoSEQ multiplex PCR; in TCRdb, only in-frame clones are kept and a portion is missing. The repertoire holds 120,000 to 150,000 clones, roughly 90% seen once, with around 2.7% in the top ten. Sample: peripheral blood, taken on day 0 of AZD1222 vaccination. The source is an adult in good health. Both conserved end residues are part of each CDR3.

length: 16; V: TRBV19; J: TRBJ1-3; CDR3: CASRDSQTFSGNTIYF
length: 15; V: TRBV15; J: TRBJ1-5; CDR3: CATSRDRAGNQPQHF
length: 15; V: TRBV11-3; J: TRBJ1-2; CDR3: CASSLDGYTNYGYTF
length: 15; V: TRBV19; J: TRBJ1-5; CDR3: CASSLLFDSNQPQHF
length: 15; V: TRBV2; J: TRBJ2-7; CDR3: CASSESQRTFYEQYF
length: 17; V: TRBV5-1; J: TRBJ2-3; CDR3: CASSLDTSGGATNTQYF
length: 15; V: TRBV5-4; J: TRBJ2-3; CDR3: CASSLGTSSSDTQYF
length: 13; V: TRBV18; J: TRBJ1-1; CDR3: CASSRGERAEAFF
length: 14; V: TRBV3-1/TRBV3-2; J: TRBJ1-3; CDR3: CASSSGTKRNTIYF
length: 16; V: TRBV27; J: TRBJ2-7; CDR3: CASSPTPGSPTARQYF
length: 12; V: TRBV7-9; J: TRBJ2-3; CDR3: CASSLGEDTQYF
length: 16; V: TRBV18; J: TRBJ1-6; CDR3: CASQNSRTGVNSPLHF
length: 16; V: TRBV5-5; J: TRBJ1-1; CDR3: CASSPAPKGGNTEAFF
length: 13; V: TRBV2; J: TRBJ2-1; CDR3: CASAQRPYNEQFF